This T cell receptor beta chain derives from a study of beta chain features in type 1 diabetes. As concerns this clone: The antigen is not known.

Whole-study findings and limits: Patients with Type 1 diabetes showed moderately but significantly shorter TCRB CDR3s in all four CD4+ subsets. In the patient group, naive, central memory and Treg TCRB repertoires seemed more alike than in the healthy donor group.

Every isolated RNA sample was fully reverse transcribed, so sequencing captured expressed TCRB transcripts. Some clones are missing from TCRdb's copy, which holds only in-frame ones; the method was immunoSEQ multiplex PCR. The sample holds under 350,000 clones, around 22% seen once. V was cut by 6 bases and J by 4 bases, with 10 bases left in between. This CDR3 has 12 amino acids. Germline loops: CDR1 MDHEN, CDR2 SYDVKM. The origin of this receptor is a woman in her thirties with type 1 diabetes. This chain links TRBV28 with TRBJ2-7, with D tentatively TRBD2 (6 bases). Source material: naive CD4+ T cells from blood. DNA of the CDR3: TGTGCCAGCAGCTGGGGGGTTTACGAGCAGTACTTC. It codes for CASSWGVYEQYF.